The 9 T cell receptor beta chains in this list originate from one sample, sequenced in a study of T-cell reconstitution after alpha-beta-depleted transplantation in children. The TCRbeta library was prepared with unique molecular identifiers. TCRdb re-derived calls from the PCR reads in MiXCR, one entry per CDR3 protein. This table holds 190,000 or so distinct CDR3 sequences, 6.5% to 7.5% found once. This material consisted of PBMCs from the stem cell graft donor, taken from the stem cell graft. These receptors all come from a human donor who donated a stem cell graft to a child with Wiskott-Aldrich syndrome.

The chain links TRBV6-1 to TRBJ1-2, with D perhaps TRBD1 (6 bases). This CDR3 comprises 16 residues. V lost 3 bases, J lost 5 bases, and 19 bases lay in between. The V gene's germline CDR1 is MNHNS and CDR2 SASEGT. CDR3 in DNA: TGTGCCAGCAGTGACCCACAGGGTTCAAGAGGGTATGGCTACACCTTC. Its protein is CASSDPQGSRGYGYTF.

This clonotype showed up many times. At one end, the junction sequence differs from germline, possibly due to a read error. This chain joins TRBV20-1 and TRBJ2-2, with D possibly called TRBD1 or TRBD2 (5 bases each). Per the germline V gene, CDR1 is DFQATT and CDR2 is SNEGSKA (reference sequence). The CDR3 consists of 14 residues. CDR3 sequence: CSTRGQPNTGELFF. CDR3 bases: TGCAGTACTAGGGGCCAACCGAACACCGGGGAGCTGTTTTTT.

This clonotype was picked up many times. This rearrangement joins TRBV5-1 to TRBJ2-1; 13 bases line up with TRBD2. The CDR3 has 16 amino acids. The ends lost 7 bases at V and 2 bases at J; junction bases unmatched: 6. The V gene's germline CDR1 is SGHRS and CDR2 YFSETQ. DNA for the CDR3: TGCGCCAGCGGAAAAGGACTAGCGGGGGCCTACAATGAGCAGTTCTTC. Its translation: CASGKGLAGAYNEQFF.

The chain uses TRBV5-5 and TRBJ2-7; D tentatively fits TRBD1 or TRBD2 (5 bases each). CDR1 is SGHKS and CDR2 is YYEKEE in the germline V gene (reference sequence). The CDR3 covers 13 residues. V dropped 4 bases and J dropped 3 bases, with 11 bases sitting between them. This CDR3 reads CASSPGLLYEQYF. The CDR3 DNA sequence: TGTGCCAGCAGCCCGGGGCTCCTCTACGAGCAGTACTTC.

Ten or more counts support this clonotype. The V and J genes are TRBV12-3 or TRBV12-4 and TRBJ2-3, with D unclear. The V end was cut by 1 base, the J end by 6 bases, with 11 bases between. The CDR3 extends over 14 amino acids. The CDR3 here is CASSLVGLRDTQYF. Here the CDR3 DNA reads TGTGCCAGCAGTTTAGTAGGGTTGAGGGATACGCAGTATTTT.

The rearrangement uses TRBV28 and TRBJ2-2; 7 bases map to TRBD1. V dropped 4 bases and J dropped 2; count of bases not matched to a gene: 10. Germline-derived CDR1 and CDR2 are MDHEN and SYDVKM. This CDR3 is built from 17 residues. The CDR3 region has the DNA TGTGCCAGCAGTTCAGGGGGTAACATGATAAACACCGGGGAGCTGTTTTTT. Protein: CASSSGGNMINTGELFF.

The V call is TRBV7-9, the J call TRBJ2-3, with 8 nucleotides matching TRBD2. In germline, CDR1 is SEHNR, CDR2 FQNEAQ (reference sequence). Losses at the gene ends were 6 bases for V and 4 bases for J; bases not matched to a gene: 6. The CDR3 is 14 amino acids. The CDR3 nucleotides are TGTGCCAGCAGACTGACTAGCGTCTCAGATACGCAGTATTTT. Residues: CASRLTSVSDTQYF.

This clonotype was detected ten times or more. The gene calls are TRBV7-2 and TRBJ1-1; TRBD1 matches 7 bases. V shed 4 bases, J shed 7 bases, and the junction held 12 bases outside the gene matches. Germline values: CDR1 SGHTA, CDR2 FQGNSA. The CDR3 totals 15 residues. This CDR3 is CASSSDASTGREAFF. The CDR3 nucleotides read TGTGCCAGCAGCTCTGATGCCTCGACAGGGCGTGAAGCTTTCTTT.

This clonotype has at least ten counts. The rearrangement links TRBV24-1 to TRBJ2-1; D remains ambiguous. Trimming took 1 base from V and 9 from J, leaving 15 bases between them. This CDR3 spans 15 amino acids. CDR1 is KGHDR and CDR2 is SFDVKD in the germline V gene. The CDR3 bases are TGTGCCACCAGTGATTTAAAATCCGGCCTGGGTGAGCAGTTCTTC. Translated: CATSDLKSGLGEQFF.